This T cell receptor beta chain was recorded in a study of immune evolution from preneoplasia to lung adenocarcinoma. Germline V CDR1 and CDR2: SGHDT, YYEEEE. V was clipped by 0 bases and J by 11 bases, with 20 bases between them. The CDR3 extends over 15 amino acids. TCRdb keeps only in-frame clones here, not all; method: immunoSEQ multiplex PCR. The repertoire holds about 8,600 clones, with about 80% as singletons. The sequencing input was FFPE lung adenocarcinoma in situ tissue. The TCR sequence derives from a person aged 60-80 years with lung adenocarcinoma. The chain has TRBV5-6 and TRBJ1-1, with D tentatively TRBD1 (6 bases). The CDR3 here is CASSLGFAGARGAFF. DNA for the CDR3: TGTGCCAGCAGCTTGGGATTCGCGGGGGCTCGGGGGGCTTTCTTT.